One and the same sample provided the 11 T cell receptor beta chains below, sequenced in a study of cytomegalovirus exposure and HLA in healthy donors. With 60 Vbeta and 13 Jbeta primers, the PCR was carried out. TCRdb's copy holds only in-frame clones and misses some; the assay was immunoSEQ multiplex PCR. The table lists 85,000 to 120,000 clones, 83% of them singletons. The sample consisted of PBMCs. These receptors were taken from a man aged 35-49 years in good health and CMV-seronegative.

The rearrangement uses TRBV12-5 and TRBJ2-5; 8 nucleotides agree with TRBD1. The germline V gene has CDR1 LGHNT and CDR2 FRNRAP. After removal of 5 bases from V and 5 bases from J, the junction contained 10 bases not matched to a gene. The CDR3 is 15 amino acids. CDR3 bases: TGTGCTAGTGGTATGAGTCCAGGGGGCTGGGAGACCCAGTACTTC. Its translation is CASGMSPGGWETQYF.

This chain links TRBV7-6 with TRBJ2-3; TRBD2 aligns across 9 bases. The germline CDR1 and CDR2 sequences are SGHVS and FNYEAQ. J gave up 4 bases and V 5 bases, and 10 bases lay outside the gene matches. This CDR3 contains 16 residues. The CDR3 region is CASSAWGTSPPDTQYF. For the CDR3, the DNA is TGTGCCAGCAGCGCGTGGGGGACTAGCCCGCCAGATACGCAGTATTTT.

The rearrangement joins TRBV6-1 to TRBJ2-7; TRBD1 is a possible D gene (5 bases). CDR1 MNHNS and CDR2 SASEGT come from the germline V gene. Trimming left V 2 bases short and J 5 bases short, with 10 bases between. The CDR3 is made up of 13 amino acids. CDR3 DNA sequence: TGTGCCAGCAGTGAAAGGGGCAGGGACGAGCAGTACTTC. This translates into CASSERGRDEQYF.

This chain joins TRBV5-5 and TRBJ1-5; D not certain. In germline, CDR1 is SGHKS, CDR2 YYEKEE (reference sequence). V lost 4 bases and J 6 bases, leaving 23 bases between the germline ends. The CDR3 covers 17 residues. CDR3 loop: CASSPDRGSSRLQPQHF. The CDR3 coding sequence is TGTGCCAGCAGCCCGGACCGGGGTTCTAGCCGTCTTCAGCCCCAGCATTTT.

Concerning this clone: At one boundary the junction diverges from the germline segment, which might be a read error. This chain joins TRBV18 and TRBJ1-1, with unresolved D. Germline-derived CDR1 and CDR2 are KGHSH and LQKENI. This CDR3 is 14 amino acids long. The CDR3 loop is CASTPAVGSSEAFF. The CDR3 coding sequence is TGTGCCAGCACACCGGCGGTGGGGAGCTCTGAAGCTTTCTTT.

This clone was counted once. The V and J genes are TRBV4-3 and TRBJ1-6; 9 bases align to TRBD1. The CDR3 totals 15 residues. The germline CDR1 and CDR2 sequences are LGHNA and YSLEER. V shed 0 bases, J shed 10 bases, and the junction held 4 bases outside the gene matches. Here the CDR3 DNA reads TGCGCCAGCAGCCAAGAGGGACAGGGTTCGTCACCCCTCCACTTT. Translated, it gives CASSQEGQGSSPLHF.

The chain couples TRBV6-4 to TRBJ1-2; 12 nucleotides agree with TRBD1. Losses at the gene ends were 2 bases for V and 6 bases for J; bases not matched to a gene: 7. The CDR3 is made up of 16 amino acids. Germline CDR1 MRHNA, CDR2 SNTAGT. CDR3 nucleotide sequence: TGTGCCAGCAGTGACACTCCGGGACAGGGGGCAGATGGCTACACCTTC. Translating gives CASSDTPGQGADGYTF.

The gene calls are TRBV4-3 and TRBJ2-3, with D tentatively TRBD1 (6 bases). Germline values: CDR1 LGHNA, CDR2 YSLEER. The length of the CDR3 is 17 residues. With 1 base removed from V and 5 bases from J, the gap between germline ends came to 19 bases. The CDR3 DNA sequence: TGCGCCAGCAGCCAAGTCATGGGACAAGGGGCAGGAGATACGCAGTATTTT. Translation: CASSQVMGQGAGDTQYF.

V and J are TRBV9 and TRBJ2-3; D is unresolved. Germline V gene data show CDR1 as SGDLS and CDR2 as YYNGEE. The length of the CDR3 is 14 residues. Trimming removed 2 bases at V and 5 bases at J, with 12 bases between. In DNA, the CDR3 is TGTGCCAGCAGCGTTTTGAGCGTTCAAGATACGCAGTATTTT. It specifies CASSVLSVQDTQYF.

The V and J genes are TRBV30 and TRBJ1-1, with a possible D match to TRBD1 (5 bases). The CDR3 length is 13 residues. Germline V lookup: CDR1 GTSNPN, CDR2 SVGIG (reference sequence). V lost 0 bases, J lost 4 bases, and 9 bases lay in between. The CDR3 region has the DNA TGTGCCTGGAGTGTTTTAGGGGCCACTGAAGCTTTCTTT. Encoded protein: CAWSVLGATEAFF.

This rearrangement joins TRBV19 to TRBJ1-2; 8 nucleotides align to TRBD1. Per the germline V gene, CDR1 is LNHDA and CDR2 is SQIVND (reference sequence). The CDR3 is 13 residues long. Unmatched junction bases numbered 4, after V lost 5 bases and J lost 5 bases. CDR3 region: CASSSDREYGYTF. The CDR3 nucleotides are TGTGCCAGTAGTTCGGACAGGGAGTATGGCTACACCTTC.